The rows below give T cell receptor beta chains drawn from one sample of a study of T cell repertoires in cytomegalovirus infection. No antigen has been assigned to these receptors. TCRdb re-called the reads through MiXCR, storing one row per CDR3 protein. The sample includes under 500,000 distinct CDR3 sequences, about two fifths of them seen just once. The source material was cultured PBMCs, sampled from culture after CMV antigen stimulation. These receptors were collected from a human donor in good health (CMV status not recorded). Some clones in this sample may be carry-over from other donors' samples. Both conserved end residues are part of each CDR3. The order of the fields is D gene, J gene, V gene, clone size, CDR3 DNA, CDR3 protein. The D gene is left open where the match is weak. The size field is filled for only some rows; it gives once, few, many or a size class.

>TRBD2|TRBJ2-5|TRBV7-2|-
TGTGCCAGCAGCGCAAAGGGACTAGCGGAAGAGACCCAGTACTTC
CASSAKGLAEETQYF
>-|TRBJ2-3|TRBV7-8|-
TGTGCCAGCATCCCACGGGGTCGGGGGCTGGGCTATACGCAGTATTTT
CASIPRGRGLGYTQYF
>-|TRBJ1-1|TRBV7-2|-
TGTGCCAGCAGCTTAGGAGGCATGGTGGGCACTGAAGCTTTCTTT
CASSLGGMVGTEAFF
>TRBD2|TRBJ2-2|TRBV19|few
TGTGCCAGTAGTCAAGGGACTAGCGCCGGGGAGCTGTTTTTT
CASSQGTSAGELFF
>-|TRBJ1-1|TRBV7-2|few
TGTGCCAGCAGCTCCCAGGGCGGGGGGGAAGCTTTCTTT
CASSSQGGGEAFF
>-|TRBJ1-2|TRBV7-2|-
TGTGCCAGCAGCTCGACAGGTTACTATGGCTACACCTTC
CASSSTGYYGYTF
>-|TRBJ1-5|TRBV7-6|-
TGTGCCAGCAGAGTCGGTACCGGGCACGGACATAGCAATCAGCCCCAGCATTTT
CASRVGTGHGHSNQPQHF
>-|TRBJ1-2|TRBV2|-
TGTGCCAGCAGTGAGACAGGCAGGGGAGGAAACACCTTC
CASSETGRGGNTF
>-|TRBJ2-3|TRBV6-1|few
TGTGCCAGCACAATTTGGCTTAGCACAGATACGCAGTATTTT
CASTIWLSTDTQYF
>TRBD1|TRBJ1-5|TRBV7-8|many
TGTGCCAGCAGCTACGACAGGGGCGCTTCCAATGAGCCCCAGCATTTT
CASSYDRGASNEPQHF
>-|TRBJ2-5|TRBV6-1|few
TGTGCCAGCAGTAAGGCGGGCGGAGGGCATGAGACCCAGTACTTC
CASSKAGGGHETQYF
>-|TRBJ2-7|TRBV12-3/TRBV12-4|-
TGTGCCAGCAGTTCAGGGGCACAATCCTACGAGCAGTACTTC
CASSSGAQSYEQYF
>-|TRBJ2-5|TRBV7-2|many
TGTGCCAGCAGCTTAGGAAGGGGGGAGACCCAGTACTTC
CASSLGRGETQYF
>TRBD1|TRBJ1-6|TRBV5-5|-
TGTGCCAGTCAGACGCTCGCGGGACAGGGAATTAATAATTCACCCCTCCACTTT
CASQTLAGQGINNSPLHF
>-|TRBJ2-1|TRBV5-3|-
TGTGCCAGCAGCTTGATGGCCGTATACAATGAGCAGTTCTTC
CASSLMAVYNEQFF
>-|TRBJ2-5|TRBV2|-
TGTGCCAGCAGTGACCTTTGGGAGACCCAGTACTTC
CASSDLWETQYF
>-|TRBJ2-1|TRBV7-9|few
TGTGCCAGCAGTTCCGCTAGTTCCTACAATGAGCAGTTCTTC
CASSSASSYNEQFF
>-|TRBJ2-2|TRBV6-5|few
TGTGCCAGCAGTTACGGCCAATTCACCGGGGAGCTGTTTTTT
CASSYGQFTGELFF
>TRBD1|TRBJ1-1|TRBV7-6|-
TGTGCCAGCAGCTTTTACAGGGGGCATACTGAAGCTTTCTTT
CASSFYRGHTEAFF
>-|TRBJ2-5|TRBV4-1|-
TGCGCCAGCAGCCGAGAACCGGGACCAGCGGGAGAGACCCAGTACTTC
CASSREPGPAGETQYF
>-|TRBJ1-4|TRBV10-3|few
TGTGCCATCAGTCCGGGGGATGAAAAACTGTTTTTT
CAISPGDEKLFF
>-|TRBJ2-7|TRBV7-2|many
TGTGCCAGCAGCTTAGGGGGCCGGAGGGACTACGAGCAGTACTTC
CASSLGGRRDYEQYF
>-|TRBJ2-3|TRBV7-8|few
TGTGCCAGCAGCCCCGGGGCCGCACCCGGGACAGATACGCAGTATTTT
CASSPGAAPGTDTQYF
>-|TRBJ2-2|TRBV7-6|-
TGTGCCAGCAGCTTAGGTTCGACTTCGAACACCGGGGAGCTGTTTTTT
CASSLGSTSNTGELFF
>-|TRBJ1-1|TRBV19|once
TGTGCCAGTAGTCTAAGGAGTTGGGAGGGAACGGGAACACCTTTCTTT
CASSLRSWEGTGTPFF
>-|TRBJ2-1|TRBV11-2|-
TGTGCCAGCAGCCCAAAGGGGGACTCCTACAATGAGCAGTTCTTC
CASSPKGDSYNEQFF
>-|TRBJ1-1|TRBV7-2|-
TGTGCCAGCAGCATTAAGGCACCCCGAGGAGCTTTCTTT
CASSIKAPRGAFF
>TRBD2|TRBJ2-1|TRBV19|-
TGTGCCAGTAGTCTGGGAGGGCATGAGCAGTTCTTC
CASSLGGHEQFF
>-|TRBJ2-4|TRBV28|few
TGTGCCAGCAGTTATGGACTGGGGGTCAACATTCAGTACTTC
CASSYGLGVNIQYF
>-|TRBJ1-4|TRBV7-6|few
TGTGCCAGCAGCTTAACAGGAAATCGACTGTTTTTT
CASSLTGNRLFF
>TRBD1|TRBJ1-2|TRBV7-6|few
TGTGCCAGCAGCTTAGCCACTACGGGACAGCTCTATGGCTACACCTTC
CASSLATTGQLYGYTF
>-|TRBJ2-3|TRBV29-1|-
TGCAGCGTTGGGAGGGCGGGGCGCACAGATACGCAGTATTTT
CSVGRAGRTDTQYF
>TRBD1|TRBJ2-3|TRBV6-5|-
TGTGCCACCCGGGACAGTTACACAGATACGCAGTATTTT
CATRDSYTDTQYF
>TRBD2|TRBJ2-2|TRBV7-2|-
TGTGCCAGCAGCTTAGAACTAGCGGGAGCTGCGAACACCGGGGAGCTGTTTTTT
CASSLELAGAANTGELFF
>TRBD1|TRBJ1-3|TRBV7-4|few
TGTGCCAGCAGCTGGGGACAGGGGAGAAACACCATATATTTT
CASSWGQGRNTIYF
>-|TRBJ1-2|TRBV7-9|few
TGTGCCAGCAGCCCACCGCGGGGAGGGTCCCCCTATGGCTACACCTTC
CASSPPRGGSPYGYTF
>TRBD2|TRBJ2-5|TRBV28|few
TGTGCCAGTAGAGTGCGGGGGGGAGTAGAGACCCAGTACTTC
CASRVRGGVETQYF
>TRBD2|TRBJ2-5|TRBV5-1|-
TGCGCCAGCAGCTTGACTAGCGGGGGGGGAGTAAGATCGACCCAGTACTTC
CASSLTSGGGVRSTQYF
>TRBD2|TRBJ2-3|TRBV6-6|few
TGTGCCAGCAGTTACCGCCGACTAGCGGGAGGGCCTAATACGCAGTATTTT
CASSYRRLAGGPNTQYF
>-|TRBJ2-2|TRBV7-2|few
TGTGCCAGCAGCTTAGGTCAGGGGGGCCGAGCCGGGGAGCTGTTTTTT
CASSLGQGGRAGELFF
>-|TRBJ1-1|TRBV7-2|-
TGTGCCAGCAGCTACCATGGACGGACGAACACTGAAGCTTTCTTT
CASSYHGRTNTEAFF
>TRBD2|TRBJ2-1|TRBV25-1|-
TGTGCCAGCAGTGAGACTAGCGGGAGCGGCTTCGGCTCCTACAATGAGCAGTTCTTC
CASSETSGSGFGSYNEQFF
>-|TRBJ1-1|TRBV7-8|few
TGTGCCAGCAGCTTCCGCGGGGGCAGGAACACTGAAGCTTTCTTT
CASSFRGGRNTEAFF
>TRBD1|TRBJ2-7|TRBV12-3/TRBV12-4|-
TGTGCCAGCAGAACAGGGGGCGGATCGTACGAGCAGTACTTC
CASRTGGGSYEQYF
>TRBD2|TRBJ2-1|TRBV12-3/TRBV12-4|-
TGTGCCAGCAGTTTACGTGAAGGACTAGCGGGACTCAATGAGCAGTTCTTC
CASSLREGLAGLNEQFF
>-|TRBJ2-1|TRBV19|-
TGTGCCAGTAGTATAGGAGGGGGGGGCCTCGTGGAGCAGTTCTTC
CASSIGGGGLVEQFF
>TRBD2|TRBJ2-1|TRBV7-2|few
TGTGCCAGCAGCTCACCCTCGGCTAGCGGGGAGTTCTGGAATGAGCAGTTCTTC
CASSSPSASGEFWNEQFF